The clone carrying this T cell receptor beta chain has a single count. Its antigen is not known. Sequencing used immunoSEQ multiplex PCR; TCRdb keeps in-frame clones, though not all of them. The data hold about 40,000 clones, with 88% observed a single time. The data originate from a study of T cell responses to AZD1222 COVID-19 vaccine. General study points: Reports indicate that nearly half of spike-specific TCRs are directed at unmutated variant regions.

The CDR3 has 13 residues. Between the trimmed V and J ends, which lost 1 base and 8 bases, there was a span of 12 bases. The V gene's germline CDR1 is GTSNPN and CDR2 SVGIG (reference sequence). This specimen was peripheral blood, taken 28 days after the second dose of the MenACWY control vaccine. The J gene is TRBJ2-1, the V gene TRBV30; D is ambiguous. The source is an adult who received the MenACWY meningococcal vaccine as a control. CDR3 amino acids: CAWSEVGPDEQFF. In DNA, the CDR3 is TGTGCCTGGAGTGAAGTCGGGCCGGATGAGCAGTTCTTC.